This T cell receptor beta chain came from a study of blood T cell repertoires in COVID-19. Looking at the study overall: Symptom resolution, clearance, or two negative PCRs marked donors in Cohort 3 as recovered. From the United States, Italy and Spain came samples of acute and convalescent COVID-19.

The germline gives CDR1 LNHDA, CDR2 SQIVND (reference sequence). V was pared by 5 bases and J by 6 bases, with 14 bases between. This CDR3 has 14 amino acids. In the source study's methods: Nucleated cell number was recorded as an estimate derived from reference gene primer amplification. Produced via immunoSEQ multiplex PCR; TCRdb's table is partial and in-frame only. D and trimming come from the DNA, and the V and J calls and clone size come from that table. Among roughly 150,000 clones listed, 79% were seen once. Participants' reported clinical history set cohort assignment. Sequencing input: PBMCs or T cells enriched from blood (not recorded which). V is TRBV19 and J is TRBJ1-5, with D tentatively TRBD1 (6 bases). The sequence was collected from a woman aged 70-85 years in a cohort exposed to, infected with or recovered from COVID-19 (not recorded which). The CDR3 here is CASSGNRELQPQHF. The CDR3 region has the DNA TGTGCCAGTAGTGGGAACAGGGAACTTCAGCCCCAGCATTTT. Variable domain in full (rest from reference TRBV19 and TRBJ1-5): DGGITQSPKYLFRKEGQNVTLSCEQNLNHDAMYWYRQDPGQGLRLIYYSQIVNDFQKGDIAEGYSVSREKKESFPLTVTSAQKNPTAFYLCASSGNRELQPQHFGDGTRLSIL.